One sample yielded the 20 T cell receptor beta chains listed below, sequenced in a study of vaccination and CD4 T cells after COVID-19. Treatment described: 10-day PBMC culture with coronavirus spike peptide pools or control peptides (ViraFEST assay). Their cognate antigens are unknown. The Oncomine TCR Beta short-read assay was what sequenced the DNA obtained from cultured CD4+ T cells. TCRdb independently ran MiXCR on the PCR reads; one entry per CDR3 protein. Of about 17,000 distinct CDR3 sequences listed, around 46% are singletons. Specimen: CD4+ T cells from blood, cultured in vitro, collected before SARS-CoV-2 vaccination. All receptors come from a human donor who had recovered from COVID-19.

The rearrangement links TRBV5-1 to TRBJ2-3; D is uncertain. Germline lookup yields CDR1 SGHRS and CDR2 YFSETQ. This CDR3 contains 16 residues. The V gene lost 2 bases and the J gene lost 0 bases, with 13 bases spanning the gap. The CDR3 sequence is CASSLAPGLSTDTQYF. DNA of the CDR3: TGCGCCAGCAGCTTAGCTCCAGGCCTTAGCACAGATACGCAGTATTTT.

This rearrangement joins TRBV5-4 to TRBJ2-1; TRBD2 is a possible D gene (6 bases). CDR3 length: 12 residues. CDR1 and CDR2 (germline): SGHNT, YYREEE (reference sequence). The V gene lost 4 bases and the J gene lost 10 bases, with 12 bases spanning the gap. In DNA form, the CDR3 reads TGTGCCAGCAGCCAAACTAGCAGAGAGCAGTTCTTC. It codes for CASSQTSREQFF.

The rearrangement uses TRBV19 and TRBJ2-3, with 10 bases matching TRBD2. Germline V gives CDR1 LNHDA, CDR2 SQIVND (reference sequence). Losses at the gene ends were 4 bases for V and 0 bases for J; bases not matched to a gene: 1. This CDR3 is 15 amino acids long. The CDR3 loop is CASSTTSGSTDTQYF. The CDR3 nucleotides are TGTGCCAGTAGTACGACTAGCGGGAGCACAGATACGCAGTATTTT.

The J gene is TRBJ2-7, the V gene TRBV19; 7 bases agree with TRBD1. The V segment lost 2 bases and the J segment 6 bases; nucleotides outside the gene matches: 7. Germline CDR1 and CDR2: LNHDA and SQIVND (reference sequence). The CDR3 runs 14 residues. Written as DNA, the CDR3 is TGTGCCAGTAGTATATGGGACAGCCGGGCCGAGCAGTACTTC. Its protein is CASSIWDSRAEQYF.

This clonotype was picked up a small number of times. CDR3 nucleotides: TGTGCCAGCAGTTTCGACAGGAAAGATCAGCCCCAGCATTTT. Residues: CASSFDRKDQPQHF. V usage is TRBV2 and J usage is TRBJ1-5; D is perhaps TRBD1 (6 bases). Germline V gene lookup returns CDR1 SNHLY and CDR2 FYNNEI. The CDR3 covers 14 residues. V lost 5 bases, J lost 5 bases, and 13 bases lay in between.

This chain links TRBV15 with TRBJ2-1; D unresolved. This CDR3 comprises 14 residues. CDR1 is LNHNV and CDR2 is YYDKDF in the germline V gene (reference sequence). The germline V and J ends were trimmed by 1 base and 1 base, with 5 bases remaining between them. CDR3 loop: CATSRGGSYNEQFF. In DNA, the CDR3 is TGTGCCACCAGCAGAGGGGGTTCCTACAATGAGCAGTTCTTC.

The V call is TRBV20-1, the J call TRBJ1-2, with D possibly TRBD1 on 6 matching bases. Germline V gives CDR1 DFQATT, CDR2 SNEGSKA (reference sequence). V gave up 6 bases and J gave up 2 bases, with 13 bases separating them. The CDR3 consists of 13 residues. This chain's CDR3 is CSARSTGNYGYTF. CDR3 nucleotides: TGCAGTGCACGGTCTACAGGGAACTATGGCTACACCTTC.

As to this clonotype: Mismatch with germline at one junction end may stem from a read error. J is TRBJ2-5 and V is TRBV4-1, with 11 nucleotides matching TRBD2. Germline CDR1 and CDR2: MGHRA and YSYEKL. The CDR3 loop spans 16 amino acids. The CDR3 DNA sequence: TGTGCCAGCAGCCAAGAGATAGCGGGGGGGCCTGGGACCCAGTACTTC. Protein sequence: CASSQEIAGGPGTQYF.

This clonotype was found a few times. V gene TRBV20-1 combines with J gene TRBJ2-3; D is unclear. The CDR3 sequence is 15 residues long. V was cut by 0 bases and J by 0 bases, with 10 bases left in between. Looked up from germline, CDR1 is DFQATT and CDR2 is SNEGSKA (reference sequence). The CDR3 spells CSARDTRRSTDTQYF. The DNA of the CDR3 is TGCAGTGCTAGAGATACACGGCGAAGCACAGATACGCAGTATTTT.

The table lists this clonotype with a few counts. The chain couples TRBV10-1 to TRBJ2-7; D may be TRBD2 (5 bases). Trimming left V 0 bases short and J 3 bases short, with 9 bases between. The germline V gene has CDR1 WNHNN and CDR2 SYGVQD (reference sequence). The CDR3 is 14 residues long. CDR3 DNA: TGCGCCAGCAGTGAGTCTAGCGTAGGCTACGAGCAGTACTTC. This codes for CASSESSVGYEQYF.

V gene TRBV20-1 combines with J gene TRBJ2-3; D is perhaps TRBD2 (6 bases). Germline assignment: CDR1 DFQATT and CDR2 SNEGSKA (reference sequence). The CDR3 loop spans 17 amino acids. Trimming took off 0 bases at V and 2 bases at J, with 18 bases between the two ends. The CDR3: CSARDGRGGGLTDTQYF. The CDR3 DNA reads as TGCAGTGCTAGAGATGGGCGTGGTGGGGGACTCACAGATACGCAGTATTTT.

DNA for the CDR3: TGTGCCAGCAGCCTGGGGACTAGCGGGAGGAAGACCCAGTACTTC. Its protein is CASSLGTSGRKTQYF. This rearrangement joins TRBV14 to TRBJ2-5; 15 bases agree with TRBD2. With V trimmed by 4 bases and J by 6 bases, 3 bases remained unmatched. The germline gives CDR1 SGHDN, CDR2 FVKESK. The CDR3 sequence is 15 residues long.

Only a few counts were recorded for this clonotype. The genes are TRBV20-1 and TRBJ1-2; D is perhaps TRBD1 (5 bases). The CDR3 runs 13 residues. In germline, CDR1 is DFQATT, CDR2 SNEGSKA (reference sequence). The V gene lost 3 bases and the J gene lost 2 bases, with 10 bases spanning the gap. For the CDR3, the DNA is TGCAGTGCTAGTAATAAGGGGAACTATGGCTACACCTTC. Amino acids: CSASNKGNYGYTF.

CDR3 in amino acids: CASTRVQGNDEQYF. Here the CDR3 DNA reads TGTGCCAGCACCCGGGTACAGGGAAATGACGAGCAGTACTTC. V and J are TRBV11-3 and TRBJ2-7; a possible D gene is TRBD1 (6 bases). CDR3 length equals 14 residues. Germline V gives CDR1 SGHNT, CDR2 YENEEA. The V end lost 7 bases, the J end lost 5 bases, and 18 bases lay between the germline ends.

This clonotype was found a few times. This CDR3 reads CSASLGGNSPLHF. The CDR3 DNA reads TGCAGTGCTAGTTTAGGGGGAAATTCACCCCTCCACTTT. V gene TRBV20-1 combines with J gene TRBJ1-6; D possibly corresponds to TRBD1 (6 bases). The CDR3 is 13 amino acids. CDR1 is DFQATT and CDR2 is SNEGSKA in the germline V gene (reference sequence). With 3 bases removed from V and 7 bases from J, the gap between germline ends came to 10 bases.

This clonotype was seen a single time. CDR3 bases: TGTGCCAGCAGCGGCCACCGGAACACTGAAGCTTTCTTT. Its translation: CASSGHRNTEAFF. The V gene is TRBV5-8, the J gene TRBJ1-1; no clear D. The CDR3 has 13 residues. Germline V gives CDR1 SGHTS, CDR2 YDEGEE. V dropped 4 bases and J dropped 1 base, with 8 bases sitting between them.

V is TRBV10-3 and J is TRBJ1-2; a weak D match, TRBD1 (5 bases). CDR3 length equals 13 residues. The germline V gene has CDR1 ENHRY and CDR2 SYGVKD. The V end lost 2 bases, the J end lost 4 bases, and 8 bases lay between the germline ends. Here the CDR3 reads CAISERDGYGYTF. The DNA for the CDR3 is TGTGCCATCAGTGAGAGGGACGGCTATGGCTACACCTTC.

CDR3 loop: CASSLAGGSTDTQYF. For the CDR3, the DNA is TGTGCCAGCAGCTTAGCGGGGGGGAGCACAGATACGCAGTATTTT. This chain joins TRBV7-3 and TRBJ2-3; 9 bases are shared with TRBD2. The V gene end was trimmed by 2 bases and the J gene end by 0 bases; junction bases not matched to a gene: 0. CDR1 is SGHTA, CDR2 FQGTGA, per germline. CDR3 size: 15 residues. The full variable domain, completed using reference TRBV7-3 and TRBJ2-3, is GAGVSQTPSNKVTEKGKYVELRCDPISGHTALYWYRQSLGQGPEFLIYFQGTGAADDSGLPNDRFFAVRPEGSVSTLKIQRTERGDSAVYLCASSLAGGSTDTQYFGPGTRLTVL.

The chain links TRBV4-2 to TRBJ1-5, with D possibly matching TRBD1 (5 bases). V lost 4 bases, J lost 4 bases, and 14 bases lay in between. The CDR3 consists of 15 residues. CDR1 is LGHNA and CDR2 is YNFKEQ in the germline V gene. In DNA form, the CDR3 reads TGTGCCAGCAGCCCGGGACTGGGTGGAAATCAGCCCCAGCATTTT. Translation gives CASSPGLGGNQPQHF.

This CDR3 is CASSPSGGGSYEQYF. DNA of the CDR3: TGTGCCAGCAGCCCCTCAGGGGGAGGCTCCTACGAGCAGTACTTC. The rearrangement links TRBV7-3 to TRBJ2-7; possible D gene TRBD1, 7 bases. V was shortened by 5 bases and J by 0 bases, with 14 bases between the two germline ends. The germline gives CDR1 SGHTA, CDR2 FQGTGA. This CDR3 comprises 15 residues.